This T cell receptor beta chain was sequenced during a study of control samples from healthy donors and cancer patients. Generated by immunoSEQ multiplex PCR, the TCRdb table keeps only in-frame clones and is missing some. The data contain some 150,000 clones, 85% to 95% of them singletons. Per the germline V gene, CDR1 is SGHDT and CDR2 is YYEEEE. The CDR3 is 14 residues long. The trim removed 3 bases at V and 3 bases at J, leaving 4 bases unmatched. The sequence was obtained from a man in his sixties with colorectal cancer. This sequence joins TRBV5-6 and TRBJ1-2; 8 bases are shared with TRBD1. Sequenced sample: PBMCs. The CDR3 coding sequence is TGTGCCAGCAGCTCGCAGGGGGCCGACTATGGCTACACCTTC. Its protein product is CASSSQGADYGYTF.